This T cell receptor (beta chain) came from a study of blood T cell repertoires in COVID-19. In the study overall: Material from acute and convalescent COVID-19 was sourced from the United States, Italy and Spain. T cells, B-cell-depleted T cells, or PBMCs provided the cDNA or gDNA that served as material.

Authors' analysis steps: Quantification of nucleated cells was approximated via reference gene primer amplification. Here immunoSEQ multiplex PCR was the method, and the copy in TCRdb shows in-frame clones only, minus some. Clone size and the V and J calls come from that table; the DNA yielded D and trimming. The repertoire has 100,000 to 140,000 clones, 75% to 95% of them found once; the top ten carry 1% to 1.5%. CDR1 is SGHRS, CDR2 YFSETQ, per germline. This CDR3 has 15 residues. Trimming stripped 4 bases from V and 0 bases from J, with 12 bases between. The TCR was taken from a woman aged 30 to 39 with acute or convalescent COVID-19. The specimen sequenced was peripheral blood. The rearrangement uses TRBV5-1 and TRBJ2-3; TRBD2 is a possible D gene (5 bases). The CDR3 nucleotides read TGCGCCAGCAGCCAACGGACTTCTAGCACAGATACGCAGTATTTT. Amino acids: CASSQRTSSTDTQYF. Using reference TRBV5-1 and TRBJ2-3 for the parts outside the CDR3, the full variable domain is KAGVTQTPRYLIKTRGQQVTLSCSPISGHRSVSWYQQTPGQGLQFLFEYFSETQRNKGNFPGRFSGRQFSNSRSEMNVSTLELGDSALYLCASSQRTSSTDTQYFGPGTRLTVL.